This is a list of T cell receptor beta chains from one sample in a study of blood T cell repertoires in COVID-19. Sequencing was performed with immunoSEQ multiplex PCR; in TCRdb, only in-frame clones are kept and a portion is missing. The sample holds 150,000 to 200,000 clones, approximately 95% seen once. The specimen was peripheral blood. These TCRs come from a woman aged 45-59 years with acute or convalescent COVID-19. CDR3s include the opening cysteine and the closing phenylalanine or tryptophan. The D gene is left open where the match is weak. Expanded clones get a size class; other rows say once, few or many, or leave the size out.

size: .
D: TRBD1
J: TRBJ1-2
V: TRBV6-5
DNA: TGTGCCACCGGGACAGGGTATGGCTACACCTTC
CDR3: CATGTGYGYTF

size: .
D: .
J: TRBJ2-1
V: TRBV6-5
DNA: TGTGCCAGCAGCGAGGGGAGGAATGAGCAGTTCTTC
CDR3: CASSEGRNEQFF

size: .
D: TRBD1
J: TRBJ2-6
V: TRBV7-2
DNA: TGTGCCAGCAGCACCAGGACAGGGCGCAGCTCTGGGGCCAACGTCCTGACTTTC
CDR3: CASSTRTGRSSGANVLTF

size: .
D: TRBD2
J: TRBJ2-5
V: TRBV6-2/TRBV6-3
DNA: TGTGCCAGCAGTTACTCGATGACTAGCGGGAGTGGAGGGGTCCAAGAGACCCAGTACTTC
CDR3: CASSYSMTSGSGGVQETQYF

size: .
D: .
J: TRBJ2-1
V: TRBV6-1
DNA: TGTGCCAGCAGTGGTGGGAGCAAACTCTCCTACAATGAGCAGTTCTTC
CDR3: CASSGGSKLSYNEQFF

size: .
D: TRBD1
J: TRBJ2-1
V: TRBV9
DNA: TGTGCCAGCAGCGTAACGGGACAGGTTATTGATGAGCAGTTCTTC
CDR3: CASSVTGQVIDEQFF

size: .
D: TRBD2
J: TRBJ2-1
V: TRBV5-4
DNA: TGTGCCAGCAGCCTCGAGGGGAGCGGGGGGCTCAATGAGCAGTTCTTC
CDR3: CASSLEGSGGLNEQFF

size: .
D: .
J: TRBJ1-2
V: TRBV2
DNA: TGTGCCAGCAAAGGGCGAGGCGGGGGTGGCTACACCTTC
CDR3: CASKGRGGGGYTF

size: once
D: TRBD1
J: TRBJ2-7
V: TRBV15
DNA: TGTGCCACCAGCAGAGCCCAGGGGGCGAGCGAGCAGTACTTC
CDR3: CATSRAQGASEQYF

size: .
D: .
J: TRBJ2-5
V: TRBV4-3
DNA: TGCGCCAGCAGCCAAGATCCTCAGGGCCTCGGTATGGGGGAGACCCAGTACTTC
CDR3: CASSQDPQGLGMGETQYF

size: once
D: TRBD1
J: TRBJ1-1
V: TRBV2
DNA: TGTGCCAGCAACCTTGAGACAGGGGAGGCTTTCTTT
CDR3: CASNLETGEAFF

size: few
D: TRBD1
J: TRBJ1-1
V: TRBV29-1
DNA: TGCAGCGGTCACACAGGGGGCGGCACTGAAGCTTTCTTT
CDR3: CSGHTGGGTEAFF

size: .
D: TRBD2
J: TRBJ2-2
V: TRBV19
DNA: TGTGCCAGTAGCCTCGGGGGGGCCAACACCGGGGAGCTGTTTTTT
CDR3: CASSLGGANTGELFF

size: .
D: .
J: TRBJ1-1
V: TRBV5-4
DNA: TGTGCCAGCAGTTTGACAGAGAACACTGAAGCTTTCTTT
CDR3: CASSLTENTEAFF

size: .
D: .
J: TRBJ1-3
V: TRBV29-1
DNA: TGCAGCGTTGTGCCCGGGATCGCTGGAAACACCATATATTTT
CDR3: CSVVPGIAGNTIYF

size: .
D: .
J: TRBJ1-2
V: TRBV2
DNA: TGTGCCAGCAGTGCCGGGAACCCCTATGGCTACACCTTC
CDR3: CASSAGNPYGYTF

size: .
D: TRBD2
J: TRBJ2-3
V: TRBV27
DNA: TGTGCCAGCAGTTTAGTAGCGGGAGGCGAAGATACGCAGTATTTT
CDR3: CASSLVAGGEDTQYF

size: .
D: TRBD1
J: TRBJ2-3
V: TRBV6-5
DNA: TGTGCCAGCAGTTACCCTGGACAGGGCAGGTATTTT
CDR3: CASSYPGQGRYF

size: .
D: .
J: TRBJ2-3
V: TRBV24-1
DNA: TGTGCCACCAGTGATCCAACAGGGATAGATACGCAGTATTTT
CDR3: CATSDPTGIDTQYF

size: once
D: .
J: TRBJ2-1
V: TRBV19
DNA: TGTGCCAGTAGTATTAGTGACCCCAGGGTGAATGAGCAGTTCTTC
CDR3: CASSISDPRVNEQFF

size: .
D: .
J: TRBJ1-2
V: TRBV7-9
DNA: TGTGCCAGCACCCTTGGAAAAGACTACTATGGCTACACCTTC
CDR3: CASTLGKDYYGYTF

size: .
D: .
J: TRBJ1-1
V: TRBV12-3/TRBV12-4
DNA: TGTGCCAGCAGTTTTATGAACACTGAAGCTTTCTTT
CDR3: CASSFMNTEAFF

size: .
D: .
J: TRBJ1-6
V: TRBV25-1
DNA: TGTGCCAGCAGTGAATTCGGAGATTTGTCCCTCCACTTT
CDR3: CASSEFGDLSLHF

size: .
D: .
J: TRBJ2-3
V: TRBV28
DNA: TGTGCCAGCAGTTACGGGAGCCCAGATACGCAGTATTTT
CDR3: CASSYGSPDTQYF

size: .
D: TRBD1
J: TRBJ1-1
V: TRBV6-6
DNA: TGTGCCAGCAGTCGACAGGGAGGGACTGAAGCTTTCTTT
CDR3: CASSRQGGTEAFF

size: .
D: .
J: TRBJ1-2
V: TRBV30
DNA: TGTGCCTGGAGGGGTCCGGGGGGCTACACCTTC
CDR3: CAWRGPGGYTF

size: .
D: TRBD1
J: TRBJ1-1
V: TRBV2
DNA: TGTGCCAGCAGTTTTGACAGGGTCCTTTTCTTT
CDR3: CASSFDRVLFF

size: once
D: TRBD1
J: TRBJ2-3
V: TRBV29-1
DNA: TGCAGCGTTACCTACAGGGGGTTCATTGGCACAGATACGCAGTATTTT
CDR3: CSVTYRGFIGTDTQYF

size: .
D: TRBD1
J: TRBJ1-4
V: TRBV27
DNA: TGTGCCAGCAGTGCCGGGACAGGGGGTGAAAAACTGTTTTTT
CDR3: CASSAGTGGEKLFF

size: .
D: .
J: TRBJ2-2
V: TRBV6-5
DNA: TGTGCCAGCAGCTCTCTCCCCGGGGAGCTGTTTTTT
CDR3: CASSSLPGELFF

size: .
D: TRBD1
J: TRBJ2-3
V: TRBV24-1
DNA: TGTGCCACCGCCGGGACAGGGGGTTTAGGGAGTACAGATACGCAGTATTTT
CDR3: CATAGTGGLGSTDTQYF

size: .
D: .
J: TRBJ1-4
V: TRBV19
DNA: TGTGCCAGTAGTATAACAGGGCGGTACGAAAAACTGTTTTTT
CDR3: CASSITGRYEKLFF

size: .
D: .
J: TRBJ2-1
V: TRBV6-2/TRBV6-3
DNA: TGTGCCAGCAGTTACGTGGGAGGCCCTCCCAATGAGCAGTTCTTC
CDR3: CASSYVGGPPNEQFF

size: .
D: .
J: TRBJ2-2
V: TRBV7-8
DNA: TGTGCCAGCAGCTTAGCGCGGGGTACCGGGGAGCTGTTTTTT
CDR3: CASSLARGTGELFF

size: .
D: .
J: TRBJ1-4
V: TRBV15
DNA: TGTGCCACCAGCAGAGCCGTAAATGAAAAACTGTTTTTT
CDR3: CATSRAVNEKLFF

size: .
D: .
J: TRBJ1-1
V: TRBV11-2
DNA: TGTGCCAGCAGCTTACAGGGAGGGTCAGCTTTCTTT
CDR3: CASSLQGGSAFF

size: .
D: TRBD2
J: TRBJ2-7
V: TRBV28
DNA: TGTGCCAGCAGACCTCTCAGACTAGCGGGAGACGAGCAGTACTTC
CDR3: CASRPLRLAGDEQYF

size: .
D: .
J: TRBJ1-2
V: TRBV7-2
DNA: TGTGCCAGCAGCTTAACAGGGCTCCATTATGGCTACACCTTC
CDR3: CASSLTGLHYGYTF

size: .
D: TRBD1
J: TRBJ1-2
V: TRBV6-5
DNA: TGTGCCAGCAGTTACACCCGGGACAGGGGGAATGGCTACACCTTC
CDR3: CASSYTRDRGNGYTF

size: .
D: .
J: TRBJ2-3
V: TRBV28
DNA: TGTGCCAGCAGTTTACCGCCCGCGGCGGGACCTAGCACAGATACGCAGTATTTT
CDR3: CASSLPPAAGPSTDTQYF

size: .
D: .
J: TRBJ1-1
V: TRBV3-1/TRBV3-2
DNA: TGTGCCAGCAGCCGCGGACTCCTAGGAGCTTTCTTT
CDR3: CASSRGLLGAFF

size: once
D: TRBD1
J: TRBJ1-1
V: TRBV19
DNA: TGTGCCAGTAGTATAAGGGACCGTCAGGGGGTTAACACTGAAGCTTTCTTT
CDR3: CASSIRDRQGVNTEAFF

size: .
D: .
J: TRBJ2-7
V: TRBV2
DNA: TGTGCCAGCAGTGCGAGCCTGGACTTTAAAGACAGGTCTGTTACCTACGAGCAGTACTTC
CDR3: CASSASLDFKDRSVTYEQYF

size: few
D: TRBD2
J: TRBJ2-7
V: TRBV4-1
DNA: TGCGCCAGCAGCCGGACCCAAGCGGGAGGCTACGAGCAGTACTTC
CDR3: CASSRTQAGGYEQYF

size: .
D: .
J: TRBJ1-1
V: TRBV7-6
DNA: TGTGCCAGCAGCTTAGAGTTCAGCACTGAAGCTTTCTTT
CDR3: CASSLEFSTEAFF

size: .
D: .
J: TRBJ1-6
V: TRBV25-1
DNA: TGTGCCCGGGCCACAGGGATATCCTATAATTCACCCCTCCACTTT
CDR3: CARATGISYNSPLHF

size: .
D: .
J: TRBJ1-3
V: TRBV6-5
DNA: TGTGCCAGCAGTAGGGGCGATAGGGCCACCATATATTTT
CDR3: CASSRGDRATIYF

size: .
D: .
J: TRBJ2-2
V: TRBV30
DNA: TGTGCCTGGAGTGAAGGGGCGGCGATTTTCACCGGGGAGCTGTTTTTT
CDR3: CAWSEGAAIFTGELFF

size: .
D: .
J: TRBJ1-1
V: TRBV11-2
DNA: TGTGCCAGCAGCTTAGTTTTTTTATTGCGAAACACTGAAGCTTTCTTT
CDR3: CASSLVFLLRNTEAFF